This T cell receptor (beta chain) originates from a study of T-cell memory formation after mild COVID-19. One entry per CDR3 protein, called by TCRdb with MiXCR from the 5' RACE reads. The table records around 49,000 distinct CDR3 sequences, roughly a quarter of them present only once. Trimming removed 0 bases at V and 4 bases at J, with 10 bases between. This CDR3 is 14 amino acids long. CDR1 and CDR2 from the germline V gene are SGDLS and YYNGEE. The source is a man aged 18-30 years who had mild COVID-19 (a few samples of this study predate the infection). Cell type and time point are not known. The sample consisted of PBMCs or a T cell subset sorted from them (not recorded which). V usage is TRBV9 and J usage is TRBJ1-1; D call uncertain. CDR3 protein: CASSVVRAGTEAFF. As DNA, the CDR3 is TGTGCCAGCAGCGTAGTGAGGGCGGGCACTGAAGCTTTCTTT.